This T cell receptor beta chain was identified in a study of glioma-infiltrating T cells. The V gene's germline CDR1 is SGHTA and CDR2 FQGNSA. V was shortened by 2 bases and J by 4 bases, with 12 bases between the two germline ends. This CDR3 spans 14 amino acids. Using RNA template, CDR3s of TCR alpha and beta were amplified with iRepertoire arm-PCR. TCRdb redid the calling of the multiplex PCR reads with MiXCR, one entry per CDR3 protein. This table has about 140,000 distinct CDR3 sequences, roughly 43% appearing once. This clonotype was counted many times. This receptor was obtained from a human donor with low-grade glioma or glioblastoma, undergoing nonglioma brain surgery, or in good health (not recorded which). Sequenced: glioma tissue, nonneoplastic brain tissue, or PBMCs (not recorded which). V usage is TRBV7-2 and J usage is TRBJ2-7; tentatively, D is TRBD1 or TRBD2 (6 bases each). The CDR3 DNA follows: TGTGCCAGCAGCTTATCCACGGGGGCTTACGAGCAGTACTTC. Its translation is CASSLSTGAYEQYF.